The 19 T cell receptor beta chains reported below all come from one sample, sequenced in a study of shared clonotypes between healthy human individuals (dated by TCRdb to the early 2020s). To prepare the library, the immunoSEQ multiplex PCR assay was applied. TCRdb obtained this table from immuneACCESS and retained in-frame rearrangements with V and J assigned. These tables miss some clones; where compared with another copy, unresolved V genes account for less than half of the shortfall, and the remainder is unexplained. The sample yields approximately 500,000 clones; roughly 80% were counted once. Of the sample, 9.5% to 15% is held by the ten largest clones. Sequences were obtained from PBMCs. The origin of the receptors is a woman aged 40 to 50 in good health. Some clones in this sample may be carry-over from other donors' samples.

The chain joins TRBV6-5 to TRBJ2-5, with 11 bases fitting TRBD2. Germline assignment: CDR1 MNHEY and CDR2 SVGAGI. V gave up 5 bases and J gave up 5 bases; unmatched junction bases: 7. The CDR3 contains 15 residues. The CDR3 spells CASSATSGRGETQYF. CDR3 bases: TGTGCCAGCAGTGCCACTAGCGGGAGAGGGGAGACCCAGTACTTC.

A remark on this clone: This likely traces to a read error, being one base from a far larger clone. The rearrangement uses TRBV27 and TRBJ2-7; D is undetermined. This CDR3 spans 12 amino acids. Germline V lookup: CDR1 MNHEY, CDR2 SMNVEV (reference sequence). CDR3 in DNA: TGTGCCAGCAGGTCCCCCTCGTACGAGCAGCACTTC. Protein sequence: CASRSPSYEQHF.

The chain combines TRBV7-3 with TRBJ2-1; TRBD2 agrees at 10 bases. The CDR3 is 16 amino acids. Looked up from germline, CDR1 is SGHTA and CDR2 is FQGTGA. As DNA, the CDR3 is TGTGACAACAGCGGGGGTAACCTAGCGGGAGTCGATGAGCAGTTCTTC. Residues: CDNSGGNLAGVDEQFF.

This clone was recorded only once. The V and J genes are TRBV11-2 and TRBJ2-7, with D perhaps TRBD1 (5 bases). The V end was cut by 1 base, the J end by 6 bases, with 16 bases between. There are 15 residues in the CDR3. Germline V lookup: CDR1 SGHAT, CDR2 FQNNGV. CDR3 protein: CASSLGYRSTLEQYF. The CDR3 DNA sequence: TGTGCCAGCAGCTTAGGATACAGGTCCACGCTCGAGCAGTACTTC.

In the case of this clone: This is likely an artifact of a read error, given a far larger clone one base away. The sample contains more than one DNA sequence encoding this CDR3. This sequence joins TRBV29-1 and TRBJ2-7, with 8 bases aligning to TRBD1. In germline, CDR1 is SQVTM, CDR2 ANQGSEA. The CDR3 covers 12 residues. The chain's CDR3 is CSTKGQGSEQYF. The CDR3 DNA reads as TGTAGCACCAAAGGACAGGGCAGCGAGCAGTACTTC.

V gene TRBV2 combines with J gene TRBJ2-7; D is undetermined. The germline gives CDR1 SNHLY, CDR2 FYNNEI. The length of the CDR3 is 12 residues. V lost 6 bases to trimming and J lost 0 bases, with 6 bases between them. For the CDR3, the DNA is TGTGCCAGCAGGGGCGTCTCCTACGAGCAGTACTTC. The encoded protein is CASRGVSYEQYF.

The V gene is TRBV15, the J gene TRBJ2-7, with D maybe TRBD2 (5 bases). The germline V gene has CDR1 LNHNV and CDR2 YYDKDF (reference sequence). This CDR3 has 15 amino acids. The germline V and J ends were trimmed by 0 bases and 1 base, with 10 bases remaining between them. For the CDR3, the DNA is TGTGCCACCAGCAGAGACCAGCGGCAGTCCTACGAGCAGTACTTC. It codes for CATSRDQRQSYEQYF.

V usage is TRBV4-2 and J usage is TRBJ2-1, with 9 bases fitting TRBD2. Trimming removed 1 base from V and 2 bases from J; junction bases left unmatched: 9. Germline CDR1 and CDR2: LGHNA and YNFKEQ. The CDR3 covers 18 residues. This CDR3 is CASSQVERSGSAYNEQFF. The CDR3 region has the DNA TGTGCCAGCAGCCAAGTGGAACGTAGCGGGAGCGCCTACAATGAGCAGTTCTTC.

The rearrangement joins TRBV7-2 to TRBJ1-4; 8 bases are shared with TRBD1. This CDR3 has 18 residues. Trimming cost V 1 base and J 6 bases; bases outside gene matches: 13. Germline V gene lookup returns CDR1 SGHTA and CDR2 FQGNSA. In DNA, the CDR3 is TGTGCCAGCAGCTTAGTACGAGTGGGGGCAGGGGGCGATGAAAAACTGTTTTTT. Translated, it gives CASSLVRVGAGGDEKLFF.

The J gene is TRBJ2-7, the V gene TRBV11-3, with 10 bases matching TRBD1. Looked up from germline, CDR1 is SGHNT and CDR2 is YENEEA. The CDR3 contains 15 residues. The V and J ends lost 5 bases and 2 bases, in that order; junction bases with no gene match: 6. The CDR3 nucleotides are TGTGCCAGCAGCGCCGGGACAGGGGAAGCCTACGAGCAGTACTTC. Amino acids: CASSAGTGEAYEQYF.

The rearrangement links TRBV19 to TRBJ2-5, with TRBD1 as a possible D gene (5 bases). The CDR3 totals 13 residues. V shed 3 bases and J shed 3 bases, with 8 bases lying between them. Germline assignment: CDR1 LNHDA and CDR2 SQIVND (reference sequence). The CDR3 here is CASSMGREETQYF. The CDR3 region has the DNA TGTGCCAGTAGTATGGGCAGGGAAGAGACCCAGTACTTC.

V gene TRBV30 combines with J gene TRBJ1-2, with 8 bases matching TRBD1. V gave up 4 bases and J gave up 8 bases; unmatched junction bases: 9. This CDR3 has 13 amino acids. The germline gives CDR1 GTSNPN, CDR2 SVGIG (reference sequence). The CDR3 DNA reads TGTGCCTGGATCGACAGGGGTAGCGGCGGCTACACCTTC. Amino acids: CAWIDRGSGGYTF.

This clone was seen ten or more times. Other DNA sequences within the sample encode an identical CDR3. CDR3 DNA sequence: TGTGCCATCAGTGTGGGCGGGAGGGTCCAAGAGACCCAGTACTTC. Protein product: CAISVGGRVQETQYF. The chain joins TRBV10-3 to TRBJ2-5, with 9 bases identical to TRBD2. The CDR3 extends over 15 amino acids. The ends lost 4 bases at V and 1 base at J; junction bases unmatched: 4. Germline loops: CDR1 ENHRY, CDR2 SYGVKD.

Of note for this clone: Given a far larger clone just one base away, this is likely a sequencing read error. The CDR3 is CNVVNPGMNTEAFF. The CDR3 DNA follows: TGCAACGTTGTTAATCCAGGGATGAACACTGAAGCTTTCTTT. The chain combines TRBV29-1 with TRBJ1-1; possibly TRBD1 for D (5 bases). Germline CDR1 and CDR2: SQVTM and ANQGSEA. The CDR3 loop spans 14 amino acids.

With regard to this clone: This probably arose from a read error, given a far larger clone one base away. The chain combines TRBV7-9 with TRBJ1-4, with unresolved D. V dropped 2 bases and J dropped 3 bases, with 22 bases sitting between them. The CDR3 extends over 19 amino acids. CDR1 and CDR2 from the germline V gene are SEHNR and FQNEAQ (reference sequence). CDR3 residues: CASSLFRGFYLQANEKLFF. The CDR3 coding sequence is TGTGCCAGCAGCTTATTCCGGGGATTCTACTTGCAGGCTAATGAAAAACTGTTTTTT.

This clone was picked up a small number of times. The same CDR3 arises from other DNA sequences in this sample as well. V is TRBV7-9 and J is TRBJ2-7; TRBD1 might be the D (5 bases). V was pared by 2 bases and J by 1 base, with 9 bases between. The CDR3 extends over 14 amino acids. The germline V gene has CDR1 SEHNR and CDR2 FQNEAQ (reference sequence). This CDR3 is CASSLIAGSYEQYF. The CDR3 DNA reads as TGTGCCAGCAGCTTAATAGCAGGGTCCTACGAGCAGTACTTC.

CDR3 bases: TGTGCCAGCAGCCGGACGGACAGTTACGAGCAGTACTTC. It encodes CASSRTDSYEQYF. This chain uses TRBV7-9 with TRBJ2-7; D might be TRBD1 (6 bases). In germline, CDR1 is SEHNR, CDR2 FQNEAQ (reference sequence). The CDR3 loop spans 13 amino acids. V lost 5 bases and J 4 bases, leaving 12 bases between the germline ends.

This sequence joins TRBV7-3 and TRBJ2-3, with 13 bases fitting TRBD2. Germline V lookup: CDR1 SGHTA, CDR2 FQGTGA. The CDR3 extends over 17 amino acids. Losses at the gene ends were 1 base for V and 3 bases for J; bases not matched to a gene: 4. The CDR3 nucleotides read TGTGCCAGCAGCTTAAGTCCACTAGCGGGAGGGACAGATACGCAGTATTTT. Protein: CASSLSPLAGGTDTQYF.

The rearrangement uses TRBV5-6 and TRBJ2-3; 13 bases are a match to TRBD2. The CDR3 is made up of 18 amino acids. With V trimmed by 3 bases and J by 3 bases, 10 bases remained unmatched. The germline CDR1 and CDR2 sequences are SGHDT and YYEEEE. CDR3 DNA: TGTGCCAGCAGCTCGACTAGCGGGAGGACTGTGGTGACAGATACGCAGTATTTT. Residues: CASSSTSGRTVVTDTQYF.